This is a list of T cell receptor beta chains from one sample in a study of blood T cell repertoires in COVID-19. Clones were read by immunoSEQ multiplex PCR, and TCRdb kept only the in-frame ones, dropping some. The table includes about 280,000 clones, about 82% detected once. Sequences were obtained from peripheral blood. The source is a man in his fifties with active or convalescent COVID-19. CDR3s include the opening cysteine and the closing phenylalanine or tryptophan. Fields, in order: V gene, J gene, D gene, CDR3 protein, CDR3 DNA. A D gene is named only where the DNA matches it firmly.

V: TRBV30
J: TRBJ2-3
D: NA
CDR3: CAWRSAATQYF
DNA: TGTGCCTGGAGATCCGCGGCTACGCAGTATTTT

V: TRBV27
J: TRBJ1-2
D: TRBD1
CDR3: CASKTGGRNGYTF
DNA: TGTGCCAGCAAAACAGGGGGCAGAAATGGCTACACCTTC

V: TRBV19
J: TRBJ1-6
D: TRBD1
CDR3: CASSPGQGNSPLHF
DNA: TGTGCCAGTAGTCCCGGACAGGGGAATTCACCCCTCCACTTT

V: TRBV27
J: TRBJ1-3
D: NA
CDR3: CATAPWGGSGNTIYF
DNA: TGTGCCACAGCCCCCTGGGGGGGCTCTGGAAACACCATATATTTT

V: TRBV27
J: TRBJ1-1
D: TRBD1
CDR3: CASRGDRPTEAFF
DNA: TGTGCCAGCAGGGGGGACAGGCCAACTGAAGCTTTCTTT

V: TRBV5-1
J: TRBJ1-2
D: TRBD1
CDR3: CASSRDRVINGYTF
DNA: TGCGCCAGCAGCCGGGACAGGGTTATCAATGGCTACACCTTC

V: TRBV19
J: TRBJ1-1
D: TRBD1
CDR3: CASSSQRGGWGMNTEAFF
DNA: TGTGCCAGTAGTAGCCAGCGAGGGGGCTGGGGCATGAACACTGAAGCTTTCTTT

V: TRBV30
J: TRBJ1-5
D: TRBD1
CDR3: CAWSSGQFNQPQHF
DNA: TGTGCCTGGAGTTCGGGACAGTTCAATCAGCCCCAGCATTTT

V: TRBV15
J: TRBJ2-1
D: NA
CDR3: CATSRDSAGADEQFF
DNA: TGTGCCACCAGCAGAGATTCGGCGGGTGCGGATGAGCAGTTCTTC

V: TRBV19
J: TRBJ1-4
D: NA
CDR3: CASSPPGARSNEKLFF
DNA: TGTGCCAGTAGTCCGCCAGGGGCCCGGTCTAATGAAAAACTGTTTTTT

V: TRBV7-3
J: TRBJ2-7
D: TRBD2
CDR3: CASSWSSGRGYEQYF
DNA: TGTGCCAGCAGCTGGTCTAGCGGGAGGGGTTACGAGCAGTACTTC

V: TRBV27
J: TRBJ1-5
D: NA
CDR3: CASSARDNNQPQHF
DNA: TGTGCCAGCAGTGCCCGGGACAACAATCAGCCCCAGCATTTT

V: TRBV18
J: TRBJ1-3
D: NA
CDR3: CASSSGQPYSGNTIYF
DNA: TGTGCCAGCTCATCCGGACAGCCCTACTCTGGAAACACCATATATTTT

V: TRBV18
J: TRBJ1-3
D: NA
CDR3: CASSRETGDSGNTIYF
DNA: TGTGCCAGCTCACGAGAAACAGGCGACTCTGGAAACACCATATATTTT

V: TRBV3-1/TRBV3-2
J: TRBJ1-2
D: TRBD1
CDR3: CASSHLTDRVDGYTF
DNA: TGTGCCAGCAGCCATCTGACTGACAGGGTCGATGGCTACACCTTC

V: TRBV6-4
J: TRBJ2-1
D: NA
CDR3: CASRPSGTSRGEQFF
DNA: TGTGCCAGCAGACCGTCCGGGACATCGCGGGGGGAGCAGTTCTTC